The text below deals with one T cell receptor beta chain. This specimen comes from a study of blood T cell repertoires in COVID-19. Study in general: Sites across the United States, Italy and Spain contributed samples from acute and convalescent COVID-19. The cDNA or gDNA used as material had been derived from T cells, B-cell-depleted T cells, or PBMCs.

Germline V gene data show CDR1 as SGHNT and CDR2 as YENEEA. J was trimmed by 4 bases and V by 3 bases; bases with no gene match: 5. This CDR3 is 14 amino acids long. Data came from immunoSEQ multiplex PCR; TCRdb stores just in-frame clones and leaves some out. The top ten hold approximately 2% of the sample, which has 200,000 to 250,000 clones, approximately 80% seen once. The sample was PBMCs or T cells enriched from blood (not recorded which). The rearrangement uses TRBV11-3 and TRBJ1-1; 7 nucleotides line up with TRBD1. This sequence was found in a man aged 60 to 75 who had recovered from COVID-19. In DNA form, the CDR3 reads TGTGCCAGCAGCTTCCGGACAGGCAGCACTGAAGCTTTCTTT. Its translation: CASSFRTGSTEAFF.